These 13 T cell receptor beta chains were sequenced from one sample in a study of cytomegalovirus exposure and HLA in healthy donors. The table came from immunoSEQ multiplex PCR; TCRdb's copy has only in-frame clones and leaves some out. Altogether 150,000 or so clones are present, roughly 87% being singletons, with the ten largest covering around 1.2%. The specimen was PBMCs. These receptors were obtained from a young woman in good health and CMV-seronegative.

As DNA, the CDR3 is TGTGCCAGCAGGCCAGGACAGGCCACGGGGGGCTACACCTTC. Translating gives CASRPGQATGGYTF. The V and J genes are TRBV6-1 and TRBJ1-2, with TRBD1 matching 7 bases. The V gene end was trimmed by 6 bases and the J gene end by 8 bases; junction bases not matched to a gene: 12. Germline loops: CDR1 MNHNS, CDR2 SASEGT. This CDR3 comprises 14 residues.

This clone has only a few counts. The chain carries TRBV6-5 and TRBJ1-6; D ambiguous. The V end lost 6 bases, the J end lost 6 bases, and 6 bases lay between the germline ends. Germline lookup yields CDR1 MNHEY and CDR2 SVGAGI. The CDR3 spans 12 residues. The CDR3 nucleotides read TGTGCCAGCAGACAGCCTAATTCACCCCTCCACTTT. It codes for CASRQPNSPLHF.

This clone was found once. The chain links TRBV5-1 to TRBJ2-3, with D perhaps matching TRBD1 (6 bases). Trimming left V 0 bases short and J 1 base short, with 15 bases between. Germline V gives CDR1 SGHRS, CDR2 YFSETQ. The CDR3 runs 17 residues. CDR3 amino acids: CASSLAEWTVRTDTQYF. The CDR3 DNA reads as TGCGCCAGCAGCTTGGCCGAATGGACAGTACGCACAGATACGCAGTATTTT.

This chain connects TRBV2 to TRBJ2-1; 7 nucleotides line up with TRBD1. Germline-derived CDR1 and CDR2 are SNHLY and FYNNEI. CDR3 length: 14 amino acids. V shed 7 bases, J shed 7 bases, and the junction held 10 bases outside the gene matches. CDR3 region: CASTILQGVNEQFF. The CDR3 DNA is TGTGCCAGCACCATACTTCAGGGGGTAAATGAGCAGTTCTTC.

The chain joins TRBV7-3 to TRBJ1-2, with 12 positions matching TRBD1. From germline, CDR1 is SGHTA and CDR2 FQGTGA. V dropped 6 bases and J dropped 10; count of bases not matched to a gene: 3. This CDR3 spans 12 amino acids. The CDR3 is CASRGTGGNYTF. CDR3 DNA sequence: TGTGCCAGCAGGGGGACAGGGGGCAACTACACCTTC.

This chain joins TRBV7-9 and TRBJ1-3; D gene ambiguous. Germline CDR1 reads SEHNR; CDR2 reads FQNEAQ (reference sequence). This CDR3 comprises 14 residues. V lost 1 base and J lost 3, with 7 bases in between. CDR3 coding DNA: TGTGCCAGCAGCTTAGTTCTTCTTGGAAACACCATATATTTT. Translation: CASSLVLLGNTIYF.

The gene calls are TRBV6-1 and TRBJ1-4; 7 nucleotides match TRBD1. V dropped 1 base and J dropped 3; count of bases not matched to a gene: 8. There are 17 residues in the CDR3. In germline, CDR1 is MNHNS, CDR2 SASEGT. For the CDR3, the DNA is TGTGCCAGCAGTGAAGGTGGCAGGGGGACCCCTAATGAAAAACTGTTTTTT. It translates to CASSEGGRGTPNEKLFF.

The V call is TRBV4-1, the J call TRBJ2-1, with 10 bases matching TRBD2. Germline V gene lookup returns CDR1 MGHRA and CDR2 YSYEKL. V lost 1 base, J lost 2 bases, and 8 bases stayed unmatched. CDR3 size: 18 residues. CDR3 coding DNA: TGCGCCAGCAGCCAAGGGCCAGCGGGGGGGCCCCCCTACAATGAGCAGTTCTTC. Translating it yields CASSQGPAGGPPYNEQFF.

This clone occurred once. The gene calls are TRBV19 and TRBJ1-1, with a weak D call TRBD1 (5 bases). In germline, CDR1 is LNHDA, CDR2 SQIVND (reference sequence). This CDR3 spans 17 amino acids. Deletions cut 3 bases from V and 0 bases from J, with 17 bases between. CDR3 protein: CASSIQNYRTMNTEAFF. The CDR3 bases are TGTGCCAGTAGTATCCAAAATTACAGGACCATGAACACTGAAGCTTTCTTT.

This clone was counted between two and nine times. The V and J genes are TRBV6-5 and TRBJ2-6; the D gene is possibly TRBD1 (6 bases). CDR1 is MNHEY, CDR2 SVGAGI, per germline. The CDR3 extends over 14 amino acids. Trimming stripped 8 bases from V and 0 bases from J, with 8 bases between. The CDR3 region is CASGDNSGANVLTF. CDR3 sequence (DNA): TGTGCCAGCGGGGACAACTCTGGGGCCAACGTCCTGACTTTC.

The chain joins TRBV6-5 to TRBJ2-1, with 7 bases lining up with TRBD1. The CDR3 is 15 amino acids. The germline V gene has CDR1 MNHEY and CDR2 SVGAGI. J gave up 3 bases and V 6 bases, and 8 bases lay outside the gene matches. The CDR3 protein is CASRADRDSYNEQFF. CDR3 sequence (DNA): TGTGCCAGCAGAGCTGATCGGGACAGCTACAATGAGCAGTTCTTC.

The chain uses TRBV5-6 and TRBJ2-5, with 9 bases lining up with TRBD1. V lost 1 base to trimming and J lost 5 bases; unmatched junction nucleotides: 6. The CDR3 spans 15 residues. Germline assignment: CDR1 SGHDT and CDR2 YYEEEE. CDR3 DNA sequence: TGTGCCAGCAGCTTGTGGACAGGGGCCGTGGAGACCCAGTACTTC. Its translation is CASSLWTGAVETQYF.

V gene TRBV2 combines with J gene TRBJ2-6; no definite D call. This CDR3 has 15 amino acids. The V end was cut by 7 bases, the J end by 1 base, with 11 bases between. The germline V gene has CDR1 SNHLY and CDR2 FYNNEI. The CDR3 spells CASTSGWSGANVLTF. In DNA form, the CDR3 reads TGTGCCAGCACCTCCGGTTGGTCTGGGGCCAACGTCCTGACTTTC.